This T cell receptor (beta chain) was documented in a study of cytomegalovirus exposure and HLA in healthy donors. Whole-study results and caveats: Later work showed greater clonal expansion in HLA-associated TCR beta chains than in equally common others. Analyzed later, most CMV-associated TCR beta chains appeared HLA-restricted. With high specificity and sensitivity, the classifier reportedly diagnosed cytomegalovirus status.

This clone occurred once. Its specificity is unknown. The PCR contained 60 Vbeta and 13 Jbeta primers. TCRdb's table, derived via immunoSEQ multiplex PCR, lists solely in-frame clones and lacks some. The sample lists approximately 170,000 clones, more than 60% occurring once. The CDR3 covers 15 residues. V lost 5 bases to trimming and J lost 4 bases; unmatched junction nucleotides: 4. Germline V gene sequence: CDR1 LGHNA, CDR2 YSLEER. Material: PBMCs. This clonotype was obtained from a woman aged 40 to 55 in good health and CMV-seropositive. This rearrangement joins TRBV4-3 to TRBJ2-3, with 12 bases identical to TRBD2. The CDR3 DNA follows: TGCGCCAGCAGCTCTAGCGGGGGGGCCTCAGATACGCAGTATTTT. Residues: CASSSSGGASDTQYF.